The next 22 T cell receptor beta chains were all read from a single sample in a study of blood T cell repertoires in COVID-19. Libraries were prepared by immunoSEQ multiplex PCR; TCRdb keeps only in-frame clonotypes and omits some of them. Seen here are 95,000 to 110,000 clones, roughly four fifths observed once, and the top ten hold approximately 3.3%. Source material: peripheral blood. These receptors all come from a woman aged 80 or older with active or convalescent COVID-19.

The chain employs TRBV30 and TRBJ2-7, with D possibly matching TRBD1 (6 bases). This CDR3 spans 12 amino acids. V lost 4 bases to trimming and J lost 4 bases, with 11 bases between them. Germline lookup yields CDR1 GTSNPN and CDR2 SVGIG (reference sequence). The CDR3 protein is CAWTRDTYEQYF. The CDR3 coding sequence is TGTGCCTGGACAAGGGACACTTACGAGCAGTACTTC.

The chain couples TRBV27 to TRBJ2-1; unclear D gene. The CDR3 consists of 14 residues. CDR1 and CDR2 from the germline V gene are MNHEY and SMNVEV (reference sequence). V lost 2 bases and J 8 bases, leaving 13 bases between the germline ends. CDR3 loop: CASSLRYPRDEQFF. The CDR3 DNA sequence: TGTGCCAGCAGTTTACGGTATCCTCGTGATGAGCAGTTCTTC.

V and J are TRBV6-2 or TRBV6-3 and TRBJ1-5; TRBD1 matches 7 bases. Germline V gene lookup returns CDR1 MNHEY and CDR2 SVGEGT. The CDR3 loop spans 16 amino acids. Unmatched junction bases numbered 10, after V lost 3 bases and J lost 5 bases. The CDR3 loop reads CASSYQGGILDQPQHF. In DNA, the CDR3 is TGTGCCAGCAGTTATCAGGGGGGCATATTAGATCAGCCCCAGCATTTT.

The chain employs TRBV6-5 and TRBJ1-5; D is unclear. V was trimmed by 5 bases and J by 11 bases, leaving 16 bases between them. The germline V gene encodes CDR1 MNHEY and CDR2 SVGAGI. The CDR3 has 13 amino acids. The CDR3 is CASSPRTVDSQHF. CDR3 in DNA: TGTGCCAGCAGTCCCCGAACTGTAGACTCCCAGCATTTT.

The chain couples TRBV29-1 to TRBJ1-5, with TRBD1 matching 7 bases. CDR3 length: 13 residues. CDR1 and CDR2 from the germline V gene are SQVTM and ANQGSEA. Trimming took 6 bases from V and 7 from J; bases not matched to a gene: 9. This chain's CDR3 is CSVITGADQPQHF. DNA of the CDR3: TGCAGCGTCATTACAGGGGCGGACCAGCCCCAGCATTTT.

The chain carries TRBV28 and TRBJ1-4, with TRBD1 as a possible D gene (5 bases). The V and J ends lost 6 bases and 7 bases respectively, with 18 bases between them. The V gene's germline CDR1 is MDHEN and CDR2 SYDVKM. CDR3 length equals 15 residues. DNA of the CDR3: TGTGCCAGCAGAGTCTACGTCGGAGGGGTTGAAAAACTGTTTTTT. Amino acid sequence: CASRVYVGGVEKLFF.

The count of this clone is one. The V gene is TRBV2, the J gene TRBJ1-2; maybe TRBD1 (6 bases). Germline-derived CDR1 and CDR2 are SNHLY and FYNNEI. V was trimmed by 6 bases and J by 3 bases, leaving 17 bases between them. The CDR3 has 15 residues. The CDR3 region has the DNA TGTGCCAGCAGAAGATCAGGGGTCTCCCACTATGGCTACACCTTC. Translating it yields CASRRSGVSHYGYTF.

This clone came up once. V gene TRBV12-3 or TRBV12-4 combines with J gene TRBJ2-7; D not certain. The CDR3 consists of 13 residues. Trimming left V 6 bases short and J 3 bases short, with 12 bases between. The CDR3 DNA sequence: TGTGCCAGCAGCGACGACTCTGGCTACGAGCAGTACTTC. It encodes CASSDDSGYEQYF.

The gene calls are TRBV3-1 (or the pseudogene TRBV3-2) and TRBJ1-6; 7 bases agree with TRBD1. J lost 14 bases, V lost 0 bases, and 10 bases had no gene match. Germline assignment: CDR1 LGHDT and CDR2 YNNKEL (reference sequence). The length of the CDR3 is 15 residues. The CDR3 is CASSQESTGPFTLHF. Here the CDR3 DNA reads TGTGCCAGCAGCCAAGAGTCGACAGGGCCTTTCACCCTCCACTTT.

A single count supports this clone. The chain couples TRBV2 to TRBJ2-1; perhaps TRBD2 as D (6 bases). The V end was cut by 6 bases, the J end by 8 bases, with 20 bases between. Germline V gene lookup returns CDR1 SNHLY and CDR2 FYNNEI. The CDR3 runs to 15 residues. The CDR3 DNA follows: TGTGCCAGCAGGCTACGGGGACTGTCAAGCGATGAGCAGTTCTTC. Encoded protein: CASRLRGLSSDEQFF.

V usage is TRBV19 and J usage is TRBJ2-5, with 9 bases identical to TRBD1. V trimming: 3 bases; J trimming: 4 bases; junction bases outside the gene matches: 6. The V gene's germline CDR1 is LNHDA and CDR2 SQIVND (reference sequence). The CDR3 extends over 15 amino acids. CDR3 sequence reads: CASSMDHRGRETQYF. CDR3 in DNA: TGTGCCAGTAGTATGGATCACAGGGGGCGAGAGACCCAGTACTTC.

V usage is TRBV10-1 and J usage is TRBJ2-2; D perhaps matches TRBD1 (5 bases). CDR1 is WNHNN and CDR2 is SYGVQD in the germline V gene (reference sequence). This CDR3 has 18 residues. V was trimmed by 2 bases and J by 0 bases, leaving 16 bases between them. The CDR3 sequence: CASSEPKLGVANTGELFF. The CDR3 DNA follows: TGCGCCAGCAGTGAGCCGAAGTTAGGGGTCGCGAACACCGGGGAGCTGTTTTTT.

This clone was counted a single time. The chain couples TRBV29-1 to TRBJ2-2, with 7 bases matching TRBD1. The CDR3 spans 15 residues. Trimming removed 7 bases from V and 2 bases from J; junction bases left unmatched: 10. CDR1 is SQVTM and CDR2 is ANQGSEA in the germline V gene. The CDR3 loop reads CSAGSGTANTGELFF. DNA of the CDR3: TGCAGCGCCGGATCTGGGACAGCTAACACCGGGGAGCTGTTTTTT.

This clone has just one count. CDR3 DNA: TGTGCCAGCAGCGACCGGGACACCCACCTTCAGGTCCCCGAGCAGTACTTC. Amino acid sequence: CASSDRDTHLQVPEQYF. The chain recombines TRBV27 with TRBJ2-7; perhaps TRBD1 as D (6 bases). The germline CDR1 and CDR2 sequences are MNHEY and SMNVEV (reference sequence). The CDR3 totals 17 residues. The germline V and J ends were trimmed by 6 bases and 6 bases, with 27 bases remaining between them.

The chain joins TRBV27 to TRBJ2-7; possible D gene TRBD2, 7 bases. Trimming took 4 bases from V and 2 from J, leaving 18 bases between them. Germline V gene sequence: CDR1 MNHEY, CDR2 SMNVEV (reference sequence). CDR3 length: 16 amino acids. CDR3 amino acids: CASSSGLGGAPYEQYF. The CDR3 DNA sequence: TGTGCCAGCAGTTCGGGGCTAGGGGGGGCTCCCTACGAGCAGTACTTC.

The chain links TRBV28 to TRBJ1-1; no clear D. The CDR3 is 12 amino acids. V lost 5 bases to trimming and J lost 8 bases, with 12 bases between them. Per the germline V gene, CDR1 is MDHEN and CDR2 is SYDVKM. The CDR3 reads CASSAARIEAFF. CDR3 coding DNA: TGTGCCAGCAGTGCCGCGAGGATAGAAGCTTTCTTT.

The chain recombines TRBV5-4 with TRBJ2-5, with TRBD1 matching over 10 bases. The CDR3 sequence is 15 residues long. V lost 0 bases to trimming and J lost 1 base; unmatched junction nucleotides: 0. Germline-derived CDR1 and CDR2 are SGHNT and YYREEE (reference sequence). Here the CDR3 DNA reads TGTGCCAGCAGCTTGGGGGACAGGGGCCAAGAGACCCAGTACTTC. Its translation is CASSLGDRGQETQYF.

This chain connects TRBV2 to TRBJ1-2; the match to TRBD1 covers 7 bases. The J segment lost 4 bases and the V segment lost 5 bases, leaving 7 bases of the junction unmatched. CDR3 length: 14 residues. Germline V gene data show CDR1 as SNHLY and CDR2 as FYNNEI. This CDR3 reads CASSTSGTAYGYTF. The CDR3 coding sequence is TGTGCCAGCAGTACTTCCGGGACAGCCTATGGCTACACCTTC.

In this sample, this clone turned up once. The chain couples TRBV7-8 to TRBJ1-1; 7 nucleotides agree with TRBD1. The ends lost 5 bases at V and 3 bases at J; junction bases unmatched: 9. Germline loops: CDR1 SGHVS, CDR2 FQNEAQ. CDR3 length: 15 residues. CDR3 amino acids: CASSPNPTGDTEAFF. CDR3 coding DNA: TGTGCCAGCAGCCCAAACCCCACAGGGGACACTGAAGCTTTCTTT.

The chain uses TRBV7-9 and TRBJ1-2, with TRBD1 as a possible D gene (6 bases). The V end lost 5 bases, the J end lost 5 bases, and 12 bases lay between the germline ends. The germline V gene has CDR1 SEHNR and CDR2 FQNEAQ (reference sequence). The CDR3 covers 13 residues. CDR3 protein: CASSGQQGYGYTF. The DNA for the CDR3 is TGTGCCAGCAGCGGCCAACAGGGTTATGGCTACACCTTC.

V and J are TRBV28 and TRBJ2-1; TRBD2 matches at 10 bases. The CDR3 is 17 residues long. Germline V gene sequence: CDR1 MDHEN, CDR2 SYDVKM. V shed 5 bases and J 6 bases; nucleotides not matched to a gene: 13. The DNA for the CDR3 is TGTGCCAGCAGTCCCCCCCGAAGTAGCGGGGGGCGCAATGAGCAGTTCTTC. Translated, it gives CASSPPRSSGGRNEQFF.

The chain couples TRBV15 to TRBJ1-1, with 7 bases fitting TRBD1. The V segment lost 2 bases and the J segment 5 bases; nucleotides outside the gene matches: 2. The V gene's germline CDR1 is LNHNV and CDR2 YYDKDF (reference sequence). The CDR3 spans 13 residues. In DNA form, the CDR3 reads TGTGCCACCAGCAGACCAGGGGGTACTGAAGCTTTCTTT. Protein sequence: CATSRPGGTEAFF.